These 8 T cell receptor beta chains share one sample of origin, sequenced in a study of chemoradiotherapy in HPV16-positive cancers. Data came from immunoSEQ multiplex PCR; TCRdb stores just in-frame clones and leaves some out. Among 1,900 or so clones, around nine tenths were seen once, and the ten largest hold 4% to 5.5%. Specimen: tumor tissue, collected from a patient who underwent chemoradiotherapy. These receptors all stem from a human donor with HPV-associated anogenital cancer.

This chain uses TRBV7-9 with TRBJ2-4; D might be TRBD1 (5 bases). The V gene's germline CDR1 is SEHNR and CDR2 FQNEAQ (reference sequence). This CDR3 has 14 residues. Trimming stripped 4 bases from V and 2 bases from J, with 9 bases between. The CDR3 loop reads CASSSTDTKNIQYF. The CDR3 bases are TGTGCCAGCAGCTCGACAGATACCAAAAACATTCAGTACTTC.

This clone was recorded only once. The chain links TRBV5-6 to TRBJ2-5; D not certain. Germline V gives CDR1 SGHDT, CDR2 YYEEEE. V lost 0 bases and J lost 3, with 9 bases in between. The CDR3 consists of 14 residues. The CDR3 sequence is CASSLDSVEETQYF. Here the CDR3 DNA reads TGTGCCAGCAGCTTGGACAGTGTGGAAGAGACCCAGTACTTC.

By frequency in the sample, this clone is large. V usage is TRBV7-2 and J usage is TRBJ2-3; 7 bases match TRBD2. The CDR3 covers 17 residues. Germline trimming cut 5 bases from V and 6 bases from J; bases unmatched to any gene: 17. Germline lookup yields CDR1 SGHTA and CDR2 FQGNSA. The CDR3 region has the DNA TGTGCCAGCAGCGAGGACACGGGACTAATCGGTGTTGATACGCAGTATTTT. As protein: CASSEDTGLIGVDTQYF.

This chain links TRBV19 with TRBJ1-5; D may be TRBD1 (5 bases). Germline V gives CDR1 LNHDA, CDR2 SQIVND (reference sequence). This CDR3 has 13 amino acids. With 3 bases removed from V and 6 bases from J, the gap between germline ends came to 9 bases. CDR3 sequence (DNA): TGTGCCAGTAGTATCCAGGGCCGTCAGCCCCAGCATTTT. Translating it yields CASSIQGRQPQHF.

J is TRBJ1-2 and V is TRBV30, with D possibly TRBD1 on 6 matching bases. This CDR3 is built from 14 residues. The V gene lost 0 bases and the J gene lost 7 bases, with 15 bases spanning the gap. Germline V gene sequence: CDR1 GTSNPN, CDR2 SVGIG (reference sequence). CDR3 DNA: TGTGCCTGGAGTGTAGGACAGTCTCCAGCTGGCTACACCTTC. This gives the protein CAWSVGQSPAGYTF.

This chain joins TRBV30 and TRBJ2-5, with 7 bases that match TRBD1. With V trimmed by 0 bases and J by 5 bases, 6 bases remained unmatched. CDR3 length: 14 residues. Germline CDR1 is GTSNPN and CDR2 is SVGIG (reference sequence). In DNA form, the CDR3 reads TGTGCCTGGAGTGTACTACAGGGGTTGGAGACCCAGTACTTC. It is translated as CAWSVLQGLETQYF. The full variable domain, with the rest looked up from reference TRBV30 and TRBJ2-5, is SQTIHQWPATLVQPVGSPLSLECTVEGTSNPNLYWYRQAAGRGLQLLFYSVGIGQISSEVPQNLSASRPQDRQFILSSKKLLLSDSGFYLCAWSVLQGLETQYFGPGTRLLVL.

The V and J genes are TRBV12-5 and TRBJ1-2; 11 nucleotides align to TRBD1. V dropped 5 bases and J dropped 4; count of bases not matched to a gene: 9. The germline V gene encodes CDR1 LGHNT and CDR2 FRNRAP. CDR3 size: 16 residues. CDR3 bases: TGTGCTAGTGGTCCTCCCGGGACAGGGGGTACCTATGGCTACACCTTC. Translation: CASGPPGTGGTYGYTF.

The CDR3 spells CASSSGGSYNEQFF. DNA for the CDR3: TGCGCCAGCAGCTCAGGAGGTTCCTACAATGAGCAGTTCTTC. The V gene is TRBV5-1, the J gene TRBJ2-1; weak D call: TRBD2 (5 bases). The CDR3 loop spans 14 amino acids. Trimming removed 3 bases from V and 1 base from J, with 8 bases in between. The germline CDR1 and CDR2 sequences are SGHRS and YFSETQ.